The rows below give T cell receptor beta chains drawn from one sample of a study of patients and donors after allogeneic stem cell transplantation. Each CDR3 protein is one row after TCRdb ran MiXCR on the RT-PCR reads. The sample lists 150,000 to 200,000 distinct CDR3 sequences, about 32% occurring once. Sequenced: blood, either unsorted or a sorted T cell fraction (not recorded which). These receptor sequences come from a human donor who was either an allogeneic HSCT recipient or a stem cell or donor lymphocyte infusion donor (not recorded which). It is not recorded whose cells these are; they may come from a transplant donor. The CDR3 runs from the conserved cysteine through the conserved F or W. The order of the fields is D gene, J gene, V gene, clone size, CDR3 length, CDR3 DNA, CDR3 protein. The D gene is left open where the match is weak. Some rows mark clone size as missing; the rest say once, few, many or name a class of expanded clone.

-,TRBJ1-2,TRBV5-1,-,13,TGCGCCAGCAGCCCGGACAGTAGCCCCGGCTACACCTTC,CASSPDSSPGYTF
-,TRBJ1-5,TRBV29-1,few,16,TGCAGCGTTGCACTCGGGACAACCAACAGCAATCAGCCCCAGCATTTT,CSVALGTTNSNQPQHF
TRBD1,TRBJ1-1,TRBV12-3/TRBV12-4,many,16,TGTGCCAGCAGTTCCAGGGGGCTCGGGTTAAACACTGAAGCTTTCTTT,CASSSRGLGLNTEAFF
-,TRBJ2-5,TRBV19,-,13,TGTGCCACGTCTGCAGGGGACGTGGAGACCCAGTACTTC,CATSAGDVETQYF
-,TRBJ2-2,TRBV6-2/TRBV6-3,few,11,TGTGCCAGCAGTTCGACCGGGGAGCTGTTTTTT,CASSSTGELFF
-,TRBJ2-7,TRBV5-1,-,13,TGCGCCAGCAGCTTGCAGGACCTCCACGAGCAGTACTTC,CASSLQDLHEQYF
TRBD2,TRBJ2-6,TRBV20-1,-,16,TGCAGTGCTAGCGCTAGCGGGGGCTCTGGGGCCAACGTCCTGACTTTC,CSASASGGSGANVLTF
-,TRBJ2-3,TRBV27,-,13,TGTGCCAGCAGTTTTGGACCTCCAGATACGCAGTATTTT,CASSFGPPDTQYF
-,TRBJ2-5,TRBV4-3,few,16,TGCGCCAGCAGCCTCGGGACCGTCTCCTCCCAAGAGACCCAGTACTTC,CASSLGTVSSQETQYF
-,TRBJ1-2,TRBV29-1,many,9,TGCAGCGTTGGAGGTGGCTACACCTTC,CSVGGGYTF
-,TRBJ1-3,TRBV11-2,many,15,TGTGCCAGCAGCTGGCTGGAAACTCCCGGAAACACCATATATTTT,CASSWLETPGNTIYF
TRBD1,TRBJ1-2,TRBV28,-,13,TGTGCCAGCAGCTTTACAGGGGGCTATGGCTACACCTTC,CASSFTGGYGYTF